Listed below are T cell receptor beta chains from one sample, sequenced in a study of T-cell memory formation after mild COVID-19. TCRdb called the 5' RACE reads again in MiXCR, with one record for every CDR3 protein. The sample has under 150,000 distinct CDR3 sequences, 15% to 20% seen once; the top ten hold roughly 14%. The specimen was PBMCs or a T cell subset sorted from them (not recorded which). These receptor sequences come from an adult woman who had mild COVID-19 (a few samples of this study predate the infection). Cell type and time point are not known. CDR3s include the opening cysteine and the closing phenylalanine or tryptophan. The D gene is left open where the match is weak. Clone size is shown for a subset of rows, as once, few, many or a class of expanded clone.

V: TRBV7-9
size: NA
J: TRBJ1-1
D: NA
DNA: TGTGCCAGCAGCTCGGGACATCCTACCGAAGCTTTCTTT
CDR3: CASSSGHPTEAFF

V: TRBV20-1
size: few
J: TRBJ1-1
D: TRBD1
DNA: TGCAGTGCTAGCGGGACAGGGTTGACTGAAGCTTTCTTT
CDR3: CSASGTGLTEAFF

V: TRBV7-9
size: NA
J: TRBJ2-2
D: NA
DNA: TGTGCCAGCACGGGGGGGGAGCTGTTTTTT
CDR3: CASTGGELFF

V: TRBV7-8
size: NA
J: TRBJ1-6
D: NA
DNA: TGTGCCAGCAGCTTAGAGGAGGGGAGGAATTCACCCCTCCACTTT
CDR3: CASSLEEGRNSPLHF

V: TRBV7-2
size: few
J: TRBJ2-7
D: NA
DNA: TGTGCCAGCAGCTTAGGCCCGGGGACGGCCTACGAGCAGTACTTC
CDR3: CASSLGPGTAYEQYF

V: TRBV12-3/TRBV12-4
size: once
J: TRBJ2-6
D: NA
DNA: TGTGCCAGCAACCCGGACCACTCTGGGGACAACGTCCTGACTTTC
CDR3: CASNPDHSGDNVLTF

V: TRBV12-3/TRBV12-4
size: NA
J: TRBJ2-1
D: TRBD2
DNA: TGTGCCAGCACTCGTAGCGGGAGACGTTCCTACAATGAGCAGTTCTTC
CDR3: CASTRSGRRSYNEQFF

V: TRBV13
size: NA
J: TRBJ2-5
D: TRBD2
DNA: TGTGCCAGCAGCTTAGTGGCCGGGAGGGGACAAGAGACCCAGTACTTC
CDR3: CASSLVAGRGQETQYF

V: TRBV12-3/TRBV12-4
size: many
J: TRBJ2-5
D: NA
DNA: TGTGCCAGCAGCTTTCTGGGGGAGACCCAGTACTTC
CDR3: CASSFLGETQYF

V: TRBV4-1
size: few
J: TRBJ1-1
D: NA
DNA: TGCGCCAGCAGGACGGGGGCTATGAACACTGAAGCTTTCTTT
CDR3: CASRTGAMNTEAFF

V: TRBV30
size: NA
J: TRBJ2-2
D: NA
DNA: TGTGCCTGGAGTGTCGGGGGATCCGACACCGGGGAGCTGTTTTTT
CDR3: CAWSVGGSDTGELFF

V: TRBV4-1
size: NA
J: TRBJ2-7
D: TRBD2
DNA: TGCGCCAGCAGCCAAATACAGCGGGGTACCTACGAGCAGTACTTC
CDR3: CASSQIQRGTYEQYF

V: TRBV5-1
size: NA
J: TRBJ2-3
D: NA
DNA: TGCGCCAGCAGCTTTAATACATGGGGGGCCGTCACAGATACGCAGTATTTT
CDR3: CASSFNTWGAVTDTQYF

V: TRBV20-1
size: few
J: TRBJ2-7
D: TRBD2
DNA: TGCAGTGCTAACCGACTAGCGGGAGCCTCCTACGAGCAGTACTTC
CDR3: CSANRLAGASYEQYF

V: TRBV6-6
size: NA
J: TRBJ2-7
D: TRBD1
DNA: TGTGCCAGCAGCGACCCAGGGGGTACCTCCTACGAGCAGTACTTC
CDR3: CASSDPGGTSYEQYF

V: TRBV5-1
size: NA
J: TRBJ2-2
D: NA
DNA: TGCGCCAGCAGCTTTCGAGGGGACGGGGCCGGGGAGCTGTTTTTT
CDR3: CASSFRGDGAGELFF